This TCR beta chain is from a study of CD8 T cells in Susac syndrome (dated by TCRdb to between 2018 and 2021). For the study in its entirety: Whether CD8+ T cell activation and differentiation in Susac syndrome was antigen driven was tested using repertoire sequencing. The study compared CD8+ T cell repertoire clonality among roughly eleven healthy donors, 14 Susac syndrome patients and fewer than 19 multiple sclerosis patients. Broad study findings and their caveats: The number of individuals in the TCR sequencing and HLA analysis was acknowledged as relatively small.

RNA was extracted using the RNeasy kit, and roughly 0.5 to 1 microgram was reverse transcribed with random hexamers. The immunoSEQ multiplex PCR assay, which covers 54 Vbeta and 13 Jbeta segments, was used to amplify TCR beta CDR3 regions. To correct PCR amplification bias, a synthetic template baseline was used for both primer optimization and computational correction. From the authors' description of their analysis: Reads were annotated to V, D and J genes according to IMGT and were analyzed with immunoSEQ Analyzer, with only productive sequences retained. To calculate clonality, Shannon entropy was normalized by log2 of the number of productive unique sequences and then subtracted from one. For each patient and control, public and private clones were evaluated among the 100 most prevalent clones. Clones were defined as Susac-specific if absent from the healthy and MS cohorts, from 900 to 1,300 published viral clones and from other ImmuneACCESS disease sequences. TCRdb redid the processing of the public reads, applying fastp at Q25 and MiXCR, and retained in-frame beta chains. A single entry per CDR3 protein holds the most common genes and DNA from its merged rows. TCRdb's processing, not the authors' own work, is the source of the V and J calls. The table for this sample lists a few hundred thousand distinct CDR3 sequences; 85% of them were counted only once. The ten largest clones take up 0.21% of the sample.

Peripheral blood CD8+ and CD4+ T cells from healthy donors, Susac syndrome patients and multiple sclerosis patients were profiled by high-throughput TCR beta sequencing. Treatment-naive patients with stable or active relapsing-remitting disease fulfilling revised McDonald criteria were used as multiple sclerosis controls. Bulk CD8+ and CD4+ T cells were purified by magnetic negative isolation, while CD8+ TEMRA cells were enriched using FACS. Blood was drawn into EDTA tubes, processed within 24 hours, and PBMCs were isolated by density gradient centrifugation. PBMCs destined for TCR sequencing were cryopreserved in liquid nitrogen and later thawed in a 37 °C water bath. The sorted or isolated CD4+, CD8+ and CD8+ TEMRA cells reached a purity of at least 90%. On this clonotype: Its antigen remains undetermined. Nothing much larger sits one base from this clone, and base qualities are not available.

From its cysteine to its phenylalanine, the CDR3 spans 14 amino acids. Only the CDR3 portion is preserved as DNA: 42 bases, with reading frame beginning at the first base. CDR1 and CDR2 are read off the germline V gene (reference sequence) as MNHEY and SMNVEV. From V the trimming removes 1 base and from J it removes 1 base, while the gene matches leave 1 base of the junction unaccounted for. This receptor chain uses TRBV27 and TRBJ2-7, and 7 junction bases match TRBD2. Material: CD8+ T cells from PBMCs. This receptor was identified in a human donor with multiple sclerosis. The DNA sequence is TGTGCCAGCAGTTTATGGGAGGGGTCCTACGAGCAGTACTTC. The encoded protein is CASSLWEGSYEQYF.